The 22 T cell receptor beta chains given below trace back to one sample, sequenced in a study of technical replicates of blood from several donors. Clones were read by immunoSEQ multiplex PCR, and TCRdb kept only the in-frame ones, dropping some. The table lists tens of thousands of clones, approximately 94% of them singletons. The sample taken for sequencing was T cells isolated from PBMCs. These receptors were obtained from a human donor in good health.

The chain couples TRBV4-1 to TRBJ2-7, with TRBD2 matching over 7 bases. This CDR3 has 17 residues. V lost 1 base and J lost 4; bases outside the gene matches: 13. Germline V gene data show CDR1 as MGHRA and CDR2 as YSYEKL. For the CDR3, the DNA is TGCGCCAGCAGCCAAGGGCAGTCAGGACTAGTTGGTTACGAGCAGTACTTC. Its protein is CASSQGQSGLVGYEQYF.

The V gene is TRBV27, the J gene TRBJ2-1, with TRBD2 matching over 9 bases. J gave up 3 bases and V 3 bases, and 3 bases lay outside the gene matches. The CDR3 has 15 residues. Germline lookup yields CDR1 MNHEY and CDR2 SMNVEV (reference sequence). The DNA of the CDR3 is TGTGCCAGCAGTTTTGGACTAGCGAGCTACAATGAGCAGTTCTTC. It specifies CASSFGLASYNEQFF.

This chain links TRBV7-2 with TRBJ2-7; 9 bases line up with TRBD1. With 2 bases clipped from V and 7 bases from J, the junction kept 9 bases outside the gene matches. Per the germline V gene, CDR1 is SGHTA and CDR2 is FQGNSA. The CDR3 has 15 amino acids. For the CDR3, the DNA is TGTGCCAGCAGCTTATTAGGGGACAGGGTGGAGGAGCAGTACTTC. Its protein is CASSLLGDRVEEQYF.

The V and J genes are TRBV5-1 and TRBJ2-3; 9 bases align to TRBD2. V shed 4 bases and J 1 base; nucleotides not matched to a gene: 1. Germline V lookup: CDR1 SGHRS, CDR2 YFSETQ. The CDR3 is made up of 14 amino acids. The CDR3 bases are TGCGCCAGCAGCCCTAGCGGGGGCACAGATACGCAGTATTTT. It codes for CASSPSGGTDTQYF. Based on the CDR3 plus reference TRBV5-1 and TRBJ2-3, the full variable domain is KAGVTQTPRYLIKTRGQQVTLSCSPISGHRSVSWYQQTPGQGLQFLFEYFSETQRNKGNFPGRFSGRQFSNSRSEMNVSTLELGDSALYLCASSPSGGTDTQYFGPGTRLTVL.

The chain has TRBV9 and TRBJ2-5; tentative D call: TRBD1 (5 bases). V gave up 4 bases and J gave up 8 bases, with 21 bases separating them. This CDR3 region has 15 residues. Germline V gene data show CDR1 as SGDLS and CDR2 as YYNGEE. Here the CDR3 reads CASSPQGLTRDTQYF. The CDR3 DNA reads as TGTGCCAGCAGCCCCCAGGGTCTGACGCGAGACACCCAGTACTTC.

V and J are TRBV7-9 and TRBJ1-1; TRBD1 is a possible D gene (6 bases). The V gene lost 1 base and the J gene lost 0 bases, with 9 bases spanning the gap. Germline assignment: CDR1 SEHNR and CDR2 FQNEAQ (reference sequence). This CDR3 has 15 amino acids. CDR3 coding DNA: TGTGCCAGCAGCTTAGATACAGGGTTGAACACTGAAGCTTTCTTT. Translating it yields CASSLDTGLNTEAFF.

The gene calls are TRBV19 and TRBJ2-2, with 9 bases fitting TRBD1. The CDR3 has 15 residues. Trimming took 4 bases from V and 2 from J; bases not matched to a gene: 2. Germline CDR1 and CDR2: LNHDA and SQIVND (reference sequence). This CDR3 reads CASSTGQGNTGELFF. The CDR3 region has the DNA TGTGCCAGTAGTACGGGACAGGGTAACACCGGGGAGCTGTTTTTT. Based on the CDR3 plus reference TRBV19 and TRBJ2-2, the full variable domain is DGGITQSPKYLFRKEGQNVTLSCEQNLNHDAMYWYRQDPGQGLRLIYYSQIVNDFQKGDIAEGYSVSREKKESFPLTVTSAQKNPTAFYLCASSTGQGNTGELFFGEGSRLTVL.

The rearrangement links TRBV29-1 to TRBJ1-1, with 9 nucleotides matching TRBD1. The CDR3 has 17 amino acids. The V segment lost 6 bases and the J segment 4 bases; nucleotides outside the gene matches: 18. Per germline, CDR1 SQVTM and CDR2 ANQGSEA. The chain's CDR3 is CSVRGGSSGTGLTEAFF. For the CDR3, the DNA is TGCAGCGTCCGTGGGGGCAGCTCCGGGACAGGGCTCACTGAAGCTTTCTTT.

The rearrangement links TRBV11-2 to TRBJ2-7, with D maybe TRBD1 (5 bases). The CDR3 sequence is 15 residues long. CDR1 is SGHAT and CDR2 is FQNNGV in the germline V gene. Trimming took off 5 bases at V and 4 bases at J, with 18 bases between the two ends. In DNA, the CDR3 is TGTGCCAGCAGCCAGTTGCAGGGCAAGACTTACGAGCAGTACTTC. This gives the protein CASSQLQGKTYEQYF.

The chain is built from TRBV10-3 and TRBJ1-4; the match to TRBD1 covers 10 bases. There are 12 residues in the CDR3. The trim removed 2 bases at V and 14 bases at J, leaving 2 bases unmatched. Germline CDR1 and CDR2: ENHRY and SYGVKD. CDR3 in amino acids: CAISEGTGVLFF. The CDR3 DNA sequence: TGTGCCATCAGTGAGGGGACAGGGGTTCTGTTTTTT.

The chain has TRBV9 and TRBJ2-7, with D possibly TRBD2 on 6 matching bases. Germline V gene data show CDR1 as SGDLS and CDR2 as YYNGEE. With 4 bases removed from V and 2 bases from J, the gap between germline ends came to 13 bases. The CDR3 has 14 residues. In DNA, the CDR3 is TGTGCCAGCAGCCTTACTAGCCCACCCTACGAGCAGTACTTC. It is translated as CASSLTSPPYEQYF.

The chain employs TRBV7-2 and TRBJ2-2, with 11 nucleotides matching TRBD1. V shed 1 base, J shed 1 base, and the junction held 2 bases outside the gene matches. The length of the CDR3 is 17 residues. In germline, CDR1 is SGHTA, CDR2 FQGNSA. CDR3 sequence: CASSLEGQGVNTGELFF. The CDR3 DNA reads as TGTGCCAGCAGCTTAGAGGGACAGGGGGTGAACACCGGGGAGCTGTTTTTT. Drawing the rest from reference TRBV7-2 and TRBJ2-2, the complete variable domain is GAGVSQSPSNKVTEKGKDVELRCDPISGHTALYWYRQSLGQGLEFLIYFQGNSAPDKSGLPSDRFSAERTGGSVSTLTIQRTQQEDSAVYLCASSLEGQGVNTGELFFGEGSRLTVL.

The chain combines TRBV28 with TRBJ2-7; D uncertain. Germline assignment: CDR1 MDHEN and CDR2 SYDVKM. V lost 10 bases and J lost 6, with 19 bases in between. CDR3 length: 13 residues. The CDR3 bases are TGTGCCACCACCCTTGGGCAGGTGGGCGAGCAGTACTTC. Translation gives CATTLGQVGEQYF.

The rearrangement uses TRBV13 and TRBJ1-1; no definite D call. The CDR3 has 12 amino acids. Germline V gene sequence: CDR1 PRHDT, CDR2 FYEKMQ (reference sequence). Trimming pared 4 bases from V and 2 bases from J, leaving 5 bases between. CDR3 in amino acids: CASSSSNTEAFF. CDR3 bases: TGTGCCAGCAGCTCGAGTAACACTGAAGCTTTCTTT.

This clone has just one count. CDR3 DNA: TGTGCCAGCAGTCCCCCGCGGGGTGCGGGAGCTGGCGAGCAGTACTTC. It encodes CASSPPRGAGAGEQYF. The rearrangement links TRBV28 to TRBJ2-7; 7 bases are shared with TRBD2. V lost 5 bases and J lost 6; bases outside the gene matches: 16. The CDR3 covers 16 residues. Germline lookup yields CDR1 MDHEN and CDR2 SYDVKM.

This clone was detected only once. V usage is TRBV7-3 and J usage is TRBJ2-1; 8 positions agree with TRBD2. Germline CDR1 and CDR2: SGHTA and FQGTGA. V shed 2 bases and J 7 bases; nucleotides not matched to a gene: 7. This CDR3 has 15 amino acids. The CDR3 is CASSLQAGVGNEQFF. CDR3 nucleotides: TGTGCCAGCAGCTTACAAGCGGGAGTAGGTAATGAGCAGTTCTTC.

V and J are TRBV6-6 and TRBJ1-2; D unclear. V was clipped by 4 bases and J by 8 bases, with 17 bases between them. This CDR3 comprises 14 residues. Germline CDR1 and CDR2: MNHNY and SVGAGI (reference sequence). CDR3 sequence: CASSSPAEAGGYTF. CDR3 coding DNA: TGTGCCAGCAGTTCCCCCGCGGAAGCCGGCGGCTACACCTTC.

This chain joins TRBV2 and TRBJ2-3; perhaps TRBD2 as D (5 bases). The CDR3 consists of 12 residues. Germline CDR1 reads SNHLY; CDR2 reads FYNNEI. The ends were cut back, 8 bases at V and 1 base at J, with 7 bases in the middle. The chain's CDR3 is CASLRGTDTQYF. The CDR3 DNA follows: TGTGCCAGCCTGAGGGGCACAGATACGCAGTATTTT.

The chain joins TRBV7-2 to TRBJ2-4, with D unclear. CDR3 length equals 16 residues. Germline CDR1 and CDR2: SGHTA and FQGNSA. Trimming stripped 4 bases from V and 0 bases from J, with 13 bases between. CDR3 region: CASSSGFGLAKNIQYF. Written as DNA, the CDR3 is TGTGCCAGCAGCTCCGGGTTTGGTCTAGCCAAAAACATTCAGTACTTC.

The CDR3 protein is CASSLQETQYF. CDR3 DNA: TGCGCCAGCAGCCTCCAAGAGACCCAGTACTTC. The chain has TRBV5-1 and TRBJ2-5; unclear D gene. Germline CDR1 and CDR2: SGHRS and YFSETQ. Trimming cost V 4 bases and J 1 base, with 2 bases left between them. The CDR3 has 11 amino acids.

The chain uses TRBV14 and TRBJ2-2; D may be TRBD2 (6 bases). The V gene's germline CDR1 is SGHDN and CDR2 FVKESK. Deletions cut 4 bases from V and 3 bases from J, with 9 bases between. This CDR3 is built from 14 residues. The CDR3 is CASSPGLHTGELFF. The DNA of the CDR3 is TGTGCCAGCAGCCCGGGACTCCACACCGGGGAGCTGTTTTTT.

This clone was detected a few times. This sequence joins TRBV18 and TRBJ1-1, with D hard to call. Trimming took off 6 bases at V and 1 base at J, with 12 bases between the two ends. Germline V CDR1 and CDR2: KGHSH, LQKENI. The CDR3 loop spans 14 amino acids. CDR3 in DNA: TGTGCCAGCTCGCAGACACCCCCGAACACTGAAGCTTTCTTT. Its protein is CASSQTPPNTEAFF.